This T cell receptor beta chain was sequenced in a study of blood T cell repertoires in COVID-19. In germline, CDR1 is LGHNA, CDR2 YNFKEQ. This CDR3 spans 16 amino acids. V was pared by 2 bases and J by 6 bases, with 9 bases of the junction left unmatched. The table lists this clone with a count of one. As processed by the authors: Nucleated cell number was recorded as an estimate derived from reference gene primer amplification. This table comes from immunoSEQ multiplex PCR, and its TCRdb copy is limited to in-frame clones, with some not included. The V and J calls and clone size are taken from that table; D and trimming were inferred from the DNA. The table includes more than 85,000 clones, around three quarters detected once.

The specimen was peripheral blood. This clonotype was obtained from a woman aged 55-69 years with acute or convalescent COVID-19. The rearrangement links TRBV4-2 to TRBJ1-5, with 8 bases lining up with TRBD1. This CDR3 reads CASSQRDRGKGQPQHF. The CDR3 DNA sequence: TGTGCCAGCAGCCAACGTGACAGGGGAAAGGGTCAGCCCCAGCATTTT.